These 14 T cell receptor beta chains were all obtained from the same sample, sequenced in a study of CD8 T cells in Susac syndrome. The RNA, about 0.5 to 1 ug, was put through reverse transcription using random hexamers. TCRdb re-called the immunoSEQ multiplex PCR reads through MiXCR, storing one row per CDR3 protein. The sample consists of around 170,000 distinct CDR3 sequences, 92% of them appearing once. The sequencing input was CD4+ T cells from PBMCs. Receptor source: a human donor in good health.

The chain joins TRBV9 to TRBJ2-2; D is undetermined. This CDR3 spans 16 amino acids. Trimming removed 5 bases from V and 0 bases from J, with 14 bases in between. Germline-derived CDR1 and CDR2 are SGDLS and YYNGEE. In DNA, the CDR3 is TGTGCCAGCAGTCTTACTCTTGGCGCGAACACCGGGGAGCTGTTTTTT. It translates to CASSLTLGANTGELFF.

The V gene is TRBV11-2, the J gene TRBJ2-1, with TRBD2 matching 11 bases. Germline V gives CDR1 SGHAT, CDR2 FQNNGV. The CDR3 is 18 residues long. V was clipped by 1 base and J by 6 bases; unmatched bases: 11. CDR3 DNA sequence: TGTGCCAGCAGCTTAGGTGCTGCCGGGACTAGCGGAATCAATGAGCAGTTCTTC. Translating gives CASSLGAAGTSGINEQFF.

The chain couples TRBV5-1 to TRBJ1-3; D remains ambiguous. The CDR3 spans 14 residues. Per germline, CDR1 SGHRS and CDR2 YFSETQ. V was clipped by 3 bases and J by 4 bases, with 11 bases between them. CDR3 bases: TGCGCCAGCAGCTCTCAGGCGGCCGGAAACACCATATATTTT. It is translated as CASSSQAAGNTIYF. Filled out from reference TRBV5-1 and TRBJ1-3, the complete variable domain reads KAGVTQTPRYLIKTRGQQVTLSCSPISGHRSVSWYQQTPGQGLQFLFEYFSETQRNKGNFPGRFSGRQFSNSRSEMNVSTLELGDSALYLCASSSQAAGNTIYFGEGSWLTVV.

This clonotype was picked up a small number of times. The chain is built from TRBV7-9 and TRBJ1-2; D perhaps matches TRBD1 (6 bases). Per the germline V gene, CDR1 is SEHNR and CDR2 is FQNEAQ (reference sequence). V lost 2 bases and J lost 2, with 9 bases in between. This CDR3 contains 14 residues. This CDR3 reads CASSLSQGNYGYTF. CDR3 DNA: TGTGCCAGCAGCTTAAGTCAGGGGAACTATGGCTACACCTTC.

V is TRBV20-1 and J is TRBJ2-5, with unresolved D. Germline V gene sequence: CDR1 DFQATT, CDR2 SNEGSKA (reference sequence). The V end was cut by 3 bases, the J end by 5 bases, with 10 bases between. This CDR3 is built from 12 residues. CDR3 amino acids: CSARGSGETQYF. In DNA form, the CDR3 reads TGCAGTGCTAGGGGCAGTGGGGAGACCCAGTACTTC.

The V gene is TRBV7-3, the J gene TRBJ1-1; no reliable D call. V was clipped by 3 bases and J by 1 base, with 6 bases between them. This CDR3 spans 13 amino acids. Germline CDR1 SGHTA, CDR2 FQGTGA. Here the CDR3 reads CASSFSSNTEAFF. DNA for the CDR3: TGTGCCAGCAGCTTCAGCTCGAACACTGAAGCTTTCTTT.

The V gene is TRBV4-3, the J gene TRBJ2-1; tentatively, D is TRBD2 (5 bases). Trimming pared 0 bases from V and 7 bases from J, leaving 7 bases between. CDR1 LGHNA and CDR2 YSLEER come from the germline V gene. CDR3 length equals 13 residues. The CDR3 DNA reads TGCGCCAGCAGCCAAGACGAGGGAAATGAGCAGTTCTTC. Translating it yields CASSQDEGNEQFF.

The rearrangement links TRBV5-1 to TRBJ1-2; TRBD1 agrees at 7 bases. J gave up 1 base and V 4 bases, and 4 bases lay outside the gene matches. Germline loops: CDR1 SGHRS, CDR2 YFSETQ. This CDR3 is built from 14 residues. The CDR3 protein is CASSPGDSNYGYTF. In DNA, the CDR3 is TGCGCCAGCAGCCCTGGGGACAGTAACTATGGCTACACCTTC. The whole variable domain, filled in from reference TRBV5-1 and TRBJ1-2, reads KAGVTQTPRYLIKTRGQQVTLSCSPISGHRSVSWYQQTPGQGLQFLFEYFSETQRNKGNFPGRFSGRQFSNSRSEMNVSTLELGDSALYLCASSPGDSNYGYTFGSGTRLTVV.

The genes are TRBV5-1 and TRBJ1-1; D unclear. V was pared by 4 bases and J by 2 bases, with 9 bases between. The CDR3 has 13 residues. Germline V gene lookup returns CDR1 SGHRS and CDR2 YFSETQ. CDR3 amino acids: CASSPQINTEAFF. The CDR3 nucleotides read TGCGCCAGCAGCCCTCAAATAAACACTGAAGCTTTCTTT.

Concerning this clonotype: An end of the junction does not agree with germline; a read error may underlie this. The chain uses TRBV7-7 and TRBJ2-1; 10 nucleotides agree with TRBD2. The germline CDR1 and CDR2 sequences are SSHAT and FNYEAQ (reference sequence). The CDR3 spans 15 residues. The CDR3 loop is CASSLASGSRNEQFF. The CDR3 DNA follows: TGTGCTAGCAGCTTAGCTAGCGGGAGTCGAAATGAGCAGTTCTTC.

The chain uses TRBV19 and TRBJ2-7; 13 positions match TRBD2. Per the germline V gene, CDR1 is LNHDA and CDR2 is SQIVND (reference sequence). The CDR3 runs 13 residues. V shed 8 bases and J 2 bases; nucleotides not matched to a gene: 0. Here the CDR3 DNA reads TGTGCCAGTGGACTAGCGGGAGCCTACGAGCAGTACTTC. It specifies CASGLAGAYEQYF.

The chain combines TRBV5-4 with TRBJ1-1; TRBD1 matches 11 bases. Germline V gene data show CDR1 as SGHNT and CDR2 as YYREEE (reference sequence). The CDR3 is 15 amino acids. The ends lost 0 bases at V and 11 bases at J; junction bases unmatched: 9. The CDR3 bases are TGTGCCAGCAGCTTGGGGGACAGGGGGGCGGAGGTGGCTTTCTTT. Translated: CASSLGDRGAEVAFF.

The chain recombines TRBV2 with TRBJ2-2; D is perhaps TRBD1 (6 bases). The CDR3 loop spans 16 amino acids. V lost 10 bases and J 4 bases, leaving 22 bases between the germline ends. The germline V gene has CDR1 SNHLY and CDR2 FYNNEI. The CDR3: CATAPPGHLSTGELFF. The CDR3 nucleotides read TGTGCCACTGCCCCTCCGGGACACCTCAGCACCGGGGAGCTGTTTTTT.

The chain employs TRBV15 and TRBJ2-3; D gene ambiguous. This CDR3 comprises 12 residues. Trimming removed 5 bases at V and 10 bases at J, with 13 bases between. Germline V gene sequence: CDR1 LNHNV, CDR2 YYDKDF (reference sequence). The CDR3 sequence is CATSGMWAAQYF. The CDR3 DNA reads TGTGCCACCAGCGGGATGTGGGCGGCGCAGTATTTT.